Shown below are 32 T cell receptor beta chains from a single sample sequenced in a study of blood T cell repertoires in COVID-19. Sequencing was performed with immunoSEQ multiplex PCR; in TCRdb, only in-frame clones are kept and a portion is missing. The repertoire includes about 410,000 clones, around nine tenths of them detected once, and 1.7% sits in the top ten. Material for sequencing was PBMCs or T cells enriched from blood (not recorded which). The receptors stem from a woman aged 25 to 39 who had recovered from COVID-19.

The chain employs TRBV29-1 and TRBJ2-5, with 9 bases fitting TRBD2. Trimming took 7 bases from V and 1 from J; bases not matched to a gene: 10. The CDR3 has 15 residues. Looked up from germline, CDR1 is SQVTM and CDR2 is ANQGSEA. CDR3 amino acids: CSETRREGLQETQYF. CDR3 in DNA: TGCAGCGAAACTAGGCGGGAGGGCCTCCAAGAGACCCAGTACTTC.

This CDR3 reads CSAAGPGEGYEQYF. The CDR3 bases are TGCAGCGCCGCCGGACCTGGGGAGGGCTACGAGCAGTACTTC. The J gene is TRBJ2-7, the V gene TRBV29-1; the match to TRBD2 covers 7 bases. Germline CDR1 is SQVTM and CDR2 is ANQGSEA. The trim removed 7 bases at V and 3 bases at J, leaving 12 bases unmatched. This CDR3 comprises 14 residues.

This clone was observed a few times. The gene calls are TRBV4-2 and TRBJ1-1; TRBD1 is a possible D gene (6 bases). Per the germline V gene, CDR1 is LGHNA and CDR2 is YNFKEQ. V lost 3 bases and J lost 1, with 12 bases in between. The CDR3 length is 15 residues. CDR3 loop: CASSQLDSKNTEAFF. The CDR3 coding sequence is TGTGCCAGCAGCCAGTTGGACAGCAAGAACACTGAAGCTTTCTTT.

CDR3 sequence reads: CASSQEVAGVYKAFF. The CDR3 nucleotides read TGCGCCAGCAGCCAAGAAGTTGCAGGGGTGTATAAAGCTTTCTTT. V is TRBV4-1 and J is TRBJ1-1, with a tentative D call TRBD1 (6 bases). The germline V and J ends were trimmed by 0 bases and 9 bases, with 17 bases remaining between them. From germline, CDR1 is MGHRA and CDR2 YSYEKL. The CDR3 extends over 15 amino acids.

The chain couples TRBV7-3 to TRBJ1-6, with D perhaps matching TRBD1 (6 bases). The CDR3 has 14 residues. Germline CDR1 reads SGHTA; CDR2 reads FQGTGA. V lost 2 bases and J 9 bases, leaving 11 bases between the germline ends. Here the CDR3 DNA reads TGTGCCAGCAGCTTAGGGGGGGCCGGTTCACCCCTCCACTTT. Encoded protein: CASSLGGAGSPLHF.

The chain uses TRBV11-2 and TRBJ2-7; D not certain. Germline loops: CDR1 SGHAT, CDR2 FQNNGV. CDR3 size: 10 residues. Trimming cost V 5 bases and J 3 bases, with 2 bases left between them. DNA for the CDR3: TGTGCCAGCAGCCTCTACGAGCAGTACTTC. Its protein is CASSLYEQYF.

The chain recombines TRBV29-1 with TRBJ2-7; TRBD2 agrees at 12 bases. Germline lookup yields CDR1 SQVTM and CDR2 ANQGSEA. CDR3 length equals 14 residues. J lost 5 bases, V lost 7 bases, and 9 bases had no gene match. CDR3: CSASMTSGSHEQYF. The CDR3 region has the DNA TGCAGCGCTAGTATGACTAGCGGGAGCCACGAGCAGTACTTC.

The rearrangement links TRBV9 to TRBJ2-7; TRBD1 aligns across 8 bases. There are 15 residues in the CDR3. CDR1 and CDR2 (germline): SGDLS, YYNGEE. V lost 3 bases, J lost 0 bases, and 5 bases stayed unmatched. The CDR3 nucleotides read TGTGCCAGCAGCGAACGGACAGGGAGCTCCTACGAGCAGTACTTC. It yields the protein CASSERTGSSYEQYF.

This chain uses TRBV5-1 with TRBJ2-1, with 16 bases that match TRBD2. This CDR3 has 16 amino acids. Germline V gene lookup returns CDR1 SGHRS and CDR2 YFSETQ. Trimming cost V 0 bases and J 9 bases; bases outside gene matches: 3. CDR3 DNA: TGCGCCAGCAGCTTGGCGGGACTAGCGGGGGGGCTTGAGCAGTTCTTC. It translates to CASSLAGLAGGLEQFF. Supplemented by reference TRBV5-1 and TRBJ2-1, the full variable domain reads KAGVTQTPRYLIKTRGQQVTLSCSPISGHRSVSWYQQTPGQGLQFLFEYFSETQRNKGNFPGRFSGRQFSNSRSEMNVSTLELGDSALYLCASSLAGLAGGLEQFFGPGTRLTVL.

The chain uses TRBV18 and TRBJ2-7, with D unresolved. Trimming took off 0 bases at V and 3 bases at J, with 21 bases between the two ends. CDR3 length equals 18 residues. The germline gives CDR1 KGHSH, CDR2 LQKENI. CDR3 sequence reads: CASSPPLVSTVMSYEQYF. The CDR3 DNA reads as TGTGCCAGCTCACCACCGTTAGTTAGTACAGTTATGAGCTACGAGCAGTACTTC.

This clone was seen a handful of times. This chain links TRBV3-1 (or the pseudogene TRBV3-2) with TRBJ1-1, with D unresolved. The V gene lost 1 base and the J gene lost 4 bases, with 16 bases spanning the gap. CDR3 size: 16 residues. From germline, CDR1 is LGHDT and CDR2 YNNKEL (reference sequence). In DNA form, the CDR3 reads TGTGCCAGCAGCCAAGTTCCGGGGAACCCGGTCACTGAAGCTTTCTTT. This codes for CASSQVPGNPVTEAFF.

This rearrangement joins TRBV7-2 to TRBJ2-7; 9 bases map to TRBD1. Germline-derived CDR1 and CDR2 are SGHTA and FQGNSA. The ends lost 5 bases at V and 3 bases at J; junction bases unmatched: 8. This CDR3 contains 15 residues. As DNA, the CDR3 is TGTGCCAGCAGCACCTACCCGGGACAGGGCTACGAGCAGTACTTC. This translates into CASSTYPGQGYEQYF.

This chain joins TRBV18 and TRBJ1-5; the D is unclear. The germline V gene encodes CDR1 KGHSH and CDR2 LQKENI. CDR3 length: 15 amino acids. V dropped 3 bases and J dropped 3 bases, with 12 bases sitting between them. The DNA for the CDR3 is TGTGCCAGCTCACCGCCGGGGAGCCTCAATCAGCCCCAGCATTTT. This gives the protein CASSPPGSLNQPQHF.

The rearrangement links TRBV5-1 to TRBJ2-1; 7 nucleotides align to TRBD1. The germline V gene encodes CDR1 SGHRS and CDR2 YFSETQ. V lost 2 bases to trimming and J lost 3 bases; unmatched junction nucleotides: 8. This CDR3 has 16 residues. As DNA, the CDR3 is TGCGCCAGCAGCTTCCAAAGGGGGCTGGACTACAATGAGCAGTTCTTC. This codes for CASSFQRGLDYNEQFF. Together with reference TRBV5-1 and TRBJ2-1, the CDR3 gives the full variable domain: KAGVTQTPRYLIKTRGQQVTLSCSPISGHRSVSWYQQTPGQGLQFLFEYFSETQRNKGNFPGRFSGRQFSNSRSEMNVSTLELGDSALYLCASSFQRGLDYNEQFFGPGTRLTVL.

J is TRBJ2-2 and V is TRBV6-5; possibly TRBD2 for D (5 bases). Trimming took 5 bases from V and 6 from J, leaving 10 bases between them. The germline CDR1 and CDR2 sequences are MNHEY and SVGAGI. The CDR3 is made up of 13 amino acids. CDR3 sequence reads: CASSIGLPGELFF. The CDR3 nucleotides read TGTGCCAGCAGTATTGGACTCCCCGGGGAGCTGTTTTTT.

J is TRBJ1-2 and V is TRBV20-1; no clear D gene. The germline CDR1 and CDR2 sequences are DFQATT and SNEGSKA (reference sequence). The CDR3 has 11 amino acids. V lost 3 bases, J lost 5 bases, and 7 bases lay in between. CDR3 protein: CSARNRYGYTF. The CDR3 bases are TGCAGTGCTAGGAATCGGTATGGCTACACCTTC.

The chain combines TRBV15 with TRBJ2-7, with 8 bases aligning to TRBD2. The CDR3 runs 16 residues. V shed 4 bases and J 4 bases; nucleotides not matched to a gene: 12. The V gene's germline CDR1 is LNHNV and CDR2 YYDKDF (reference sequence). The CDR3 loop is CATSNSMAGGEYEQYF. The CDR3 DNA follows: TGTGCCACCAGCAACTCAATGGCGGGGGGTGAATACGAGCAGTACTTC.

The chain uses TRBV18 and TRBJ1-6, with D hard to call. Trimming cost V 3 bases and J 7 bases, with 7 bases left between them. The CDR3 is made up of 13 amino acids. Per germline, CDR1 KGHSH and CDR2 LQKENI. DNA of the CDR3: TGTGCCAGCTCACCGAGGGTAAATTCACCCCTCCACTTT. Translation gives CASSPRVNSPLHF.

There are a few counts of this clone. The chain employs TRBV18 and TRBJ1-1; TRBD1 is a possible D gene (6 bases). The CDR3 is 16 residues long. V was cut by 4 bases and J by 4 bases, with 19 bases left in between. In germline, CDR1 is KGHSH, CDR2 LQKENI. The CDR3 protein is CASSLFSGEGGTEAFF. The CDR3 coding sequence is TGTGCCAGCTCACTTTTTTCAGGGGAGGGTGGCACTGAAGCTTTCTTT.

The gene calls are TRBV7-9 and TRBJ1-4; 7 nucleotides agree with TRBD1. CDR3 length: 13 amino acids. Germline CDR1 and CDR2: SEHNR and FQNEAQ (reference sequence). The V segment lost 6 bases and the J segment 5 bases; nucleotides outside the gene matches: 3. DNA of the CDR3: TGTGCCAGCAGGCCGACAGGGAATGAAAAACTGTTTTTT. Its translation: CASRPTGNEKLFF.

V usage is TRBV5-5 and J usage is TRBJ2-7; TRBD1 matches at 7 bases. The germline CDR1 and CDR2 sequences are SGHKS and YYEKEE (reference sequence). V lost 6 bases, J lost 2 bases, and 8 bases stayed unmatched. This CDR3 has 14 residues. The DNA of the CDR3 is TGTGCCAGCATCCCGGGACAGAGACCCTACGAGCAGTACTTC. Translation gives CASIPGQRPYEQYF.

This clone has only one observation. The V gene is TRBV5-4, the J gene TRBJ1-3, with D possibly being TRBD1 (5 bases). CDR1 SGHNT and CDR2 YYREEE come from the germline V gene (reference sequence). V lost 3 bases and J lost 2, with 9 bases in between. The CDR3 spans 14 residues. Here the CDR3 reads CASSSRVPGNTIYF. DNA of the CDR3: TGTGCCAGCAGCTCCAGGGTACCTGGAAACACCATATATTTT. The variable domain in full, with the rest retrieved from reference TRBV5-4 and TRBJ1-3, is ETGVTQSPTHLIKTRGQQVTLRCSSQSGHNTVSWYQQALGQGPQFIFQYYREEENGRGNFPPRFSGLQFPNYSSELNVNALELDDSALYLCASSSRVPGNTIYFGEGSWLTVV.

The chain couples TRBV30 to TRBJ1-2, with D perhaps TRBD1 (6 bases). Germline CDR1 is GTSNPN and CDR2 is SVGIG (reference sequence). The CDR3 is 14 amino acids. Trimming took off 3 bases at V and 4 bases at J, with 15 bases between the two ends. CDR3 bases: TGTGCCTGGAGGGGGGCCTATATACCCTATGGCTACACCTTC. Translated: CAWRGAYIPYGYTF.

The CDR3 is CASSERTGKTEAFF. CDR3 DNA: TGTGCCAGCAGTGAAAGGACAGGGAAAACTGAAGCTTTCTTT. This sequence joins TRBV2 and TRBJ1-1; 8 nucleotides agree with TRBD1. V was clipped by 2 bases and J by 5 bases; unmatched bases: 4. Germline assignment: CDR1 SNHLY and CDR2 FYNNEI. The CDR3 spans 14 residues.

DNA for the CDR3: TGTGCCAGCTCACTCCCCTTTGGAAACACCATATATTTT. Protein product: CASSLPFGNTIYF. The V call is TRBV18, the J call TRBJ1-3; no definite D call. This CDR3 spans 13 amino acids. The germline V gene encodes CDR1 KGHSH and CDR2 LQKENI. Trimming took 4 bases from V and 3 from J, leaving 7 bases between them. Combining the CDR3 with reference TRBV18 and TRBJ1-3 gives the whole variable domain NAGVMQNPRHLVRRRGQEARLRCSPMKGHSHVYWYRQLPEEGLKFMVYLQKENIIDESGMPKERFSAEFPKEGPSILRIQQVVRGDSAAYFCASSLPFGNTIYFGEGSWLTVV.

The rearrangement joins TRBV18 to TRBJ2-5; 8 nucleotides align to TRBD1. The V gene end was trimmed by 2 bases and the J gene end by 1 base; junction bases not matched to a gene: 3. This CDR3 contains 15 residues. Germline V gene sequence: CDR1 KGHSH, CDR2 LQKENI. CDR3 sequence reads: CASSPTGGIQETQYF. CDR3 DNA sequence: TGTGCCAGCTCACCAACAGGGGGAATCCAAGAGACCCAGTACTTC. Using reference TRBV18 and TRBJ2-5 for the parts outside the CDR3, the full variable domain is NAGVMQNPRHLVRRRGQEARLRCSPMKGHSHVYWYRQLPEEGLKFMVYLQKENIIDESGMPKERFSAEFPKEGPSILRIQQVVRGDSAAYFCASSPTGGIQETQYFGPGTRLLVL.

Only a few counts were recorded for this clone. The chain joins TRBV18 to TRBJ1-2; 11 positions agree with TRBD1. Losses at the gene ends were 0 bases for V and 8 bases for J; bases not matched to a gene: 5. Germline lookup yields CDR1 KGHSH and CDR2 LQKENI. The CDR3 length is 15 residues. The CDR3 reads CASSPPTDRGQGYTF. Here the CDR3 DNA reads TGTGCCAGCTCACCACCAACGGACAGGGGGCAAGGCTACACCTTC. Based on the CDR3 plus reference TRBV18 and TRBJ1-2, the full variable domain is NAGVMQNPRHLVRRRGQEARLRCSPMKGHSHVYWYRQLPEEGLKFMVYLQKENIIDESGMPKERFSAEFPKEGPSILRIQQVVRGDSAAYFCASSPPTDRGQGYTFGSGTRLTVV.

The V call is TRBV10-3, the J call TRBJ2-1, with TRBD1 matching 9 bases. Trimming at V came to 0 bases and at J to 5 bases, leaving 5 bases not matched to a gene. The CDR3 length is 16 residues. Germline V gives CDR1 ENHRY, CDR2 SYGVKD. DNA of the CDR3: TGTGCCATCAGTGAGTCGTTGGGACAGGGACACAATGAGCAGTTCTTC. Its protein product is CAISESLGQGHNEQFF.

The sample holds one count of this clone. V usage is TRBV7-9 and J usage is TRBJ2-3; D is ambiguous. V was cut by 3 bases and J by 2 bases, with 9 bases left in between. CDR3 length: 14 residues. CDR1 SEHNR and CDR2 FQNEAQ come from the germline V gene (reference sequence). In DNA, the CDR3 is TGTGCCAGCAGCTTTGACACCGTCACAGATACGCAGTATTTT. This codes for CASSFDTVTDTQYF.

This chain uses TRBV5-1 with TRBJ2-7; 8 bases are a match to TRBD1. In germline, CDR1 is SGHRS, CDR2 YFSETQ. The CDR3 totals 15 residues. V lost 2 bases, J lost 3 bases, and 7 bases stayed unmatched. CDR3 in DNA: TGCGCCAGCAGCTTATATTCGGGACAGGACTACGAGCAGTACTTC. It specifies CASSLYSGQDYEQYF.

This clone was found once. The gene calls are TRBV5-6 and TRBJ1-1; no clear D gene. Germline lookup yields CDR1 SGHDT and CDR2 YYEEEE. Trimming stripped 4 bases from V and 1 base from J, with 14 bases between. This CDR3 contains 15 residues. CDR3 DNA: TGTGCCAGCAGCCTGGGCCCGCAGGCGAACACTGAAGCTTTCTTT. It encodes CASSLGPQANTEAFF. The full variable domain, completed using reference TRBV5-6 and TRBJ1-1, is DAGVTQSPTHLIKTRGQQVTLRCSPKSGHDTVSWYQQALGQGPQFIFQYYEEEERQRGNFPDRFSGHQFPNYSSELNVNALLLGDSALYLCASSLGPQANTEAFFGQGTRLTVV.

The chain employs TRBV11-2 and TRBJ1-5; a weak D match, TRBD1 (5 bases). Per germline, CDR1 SGHAT and CDR2 FQNNGV. Trimming removed 1 base from V and 5 bases from J, with 12 bases in between. The CDR3 loop spans 15 amino acids. CDR3 sequence: CASSLGLRGDQPQHF. In DNA form, the CDR3 reads TGTGCCAGCAGCTTAGGGCTTCGGGGGGATCAGCCCCAGCATTTT.